What follows are 8 T cell receptor beta chains derived from one specimen sequenced in a study of identifying expanded T cells in peripheral blood. Produced via immunoSEQ multiplex PCR; TCRdb's table is partial and in-frame only. This repertoire shows 100,000 to 150,000 clones, roughly 90% found once; its top ten account for about 8%. The source material was blood. The receptors derive from a person between 18 and 75 years old in good health.

V gene TRBV19 combines with J gene TRBJ1-4; D is undetermined. Trimming removed 3 bases at V and 2 bases at J, with 10 bases between. Germline CDR1 and CDR2: LNHDA and SQIVND (reference sequence). The CDR3 totals 15 residues. CDR3 loop: CASSIAGETNEKLFF. The CDR3 coding sequence is TGTGCCAGTAGTATTGCTGGGGAGACTAATGAAAAACTGTTTTTT. Drawing the rest from reference TRBV19 and TRBJ1-4, the complete variable domain is DGGITQSPKYLFRKEGQNVTLSCEQNLNHDAMYWYRQDPGQGLRLIYYSQIVNDFQKGDIAEGYSVSREKKESFPLTVTSAQKNPTAFYLCASSIAGETNEKLFFGSGTQLSVL.

The chain is built from TRBV4-1 and TRBJ2-7; D remains unclear. The V end was cut by 4 bases, the J end by 0 bases, with 31 bases between. Germline V CDR1 and CDR2: MGHRA, YSYEKL. This CDR3 is built from 21 residues. The CDR3 region has the DNA TGCGCCAGCAGCCTAAACCCGTTTAACAGTTTTACTCTCTCAGGCTCCTACGAGCAGTACTTC. Translating gives CASSLNPFNSFTLSGSYEQYF.

This chain uses TRBV11-1 with TRBJ2-6, with a possible D match to TRBD1 (6 bases). Germline CDR1 is SGHAT and CDR2 is FQDESV (reference sequence). CDR3 length: 17 amino acids. Trimming pared 3 bases from V and 1 base from J, leaving 13 bases between. The CDR3 DNA is TGTGCCAGCAGCTTTGACAGGTCATGGTCTGGGGCCAACGTCCTGACTTTC. Protein sequence: CASSFDRSWSGANVLTF.

The rearrangement uses TRBV6-6 and TRBJ2-7; the match to TRBD2 covers 8 bases. The CDR3 extends over 14 amino acids. Trimming removed 8 bases from V and 5 bases from J; junction bases left unmatched: 11. Germline V gene sequence: CDR1 MNHNY, CDR2 SVGAGI (reference sequence). CDR3 in amino acids: CASLNTGGPHEQYF. In nucleotides, the CDR3 is TGTGCCAGCCTTAATACGGGAGGGCCCCACGAGCAGTACTTC.

This sequence joins TRBV9 and TRBJ1-1, with TRBD1 matching over 7 bases. The junction had 4 bases not matched to a gene; V was cut back by 4 bases and J by 4 bases. This CDR3 is 13 amino acids long. Germline CDR1 is SGDLS and CDR2 is YYNGEE. CDR3 loop: CASSPQGGTEAFF. The CDR3, as DNA: TGTGCCAGCAGCCCCCAGGGGGGCACTGAAGCTTTCTTT.

The chain couples TRBV27 to TRBJ2-2, with 10 bases that match TRBD2. V trimming: 3 bases; J trimming: 4 bases; junction bases outside the gene matches: 5. The CDR3 runs 16 residues. Germline V lookup: CDR1 MNHEY, CDR2 SMNVEV (reference sequence). CDR3 residues: CASSFSAGGPTGELFF. CDR3 in DNA: TGTGCCAGCAGTTTTTCAGCGGGGGGGCCCACCGGGGAGCTGTTTTTT.

The chain couples TRBV7-2 to TRBJ1-5; 9 nucleotides agree with TRBD1. From germline, CDR1 is SGHTA and CDR2 FQGNSA. The V gene end was trimmed by 4 bases and the J gene end by 9 bases; junction bases not matched to a gene: 13. This CDR3 spans 16 amino acids. CDR3 coding DNA: TGTGCCAGCAGCTCAGGGGGGACAGGGACCCTGGGGCCCCAGCATTTT. Encoded protein: CASSSGGTGTLGPQHF.

The chain combines TRBV29-1 with TRBJ2-5; TRBD2 aligns across 7 bases. CDR3 length equals 14 residues. The V gene end was trimmed by 6 bases and the J gene end by 2 bases; junction bases not matched to a gene: 9. Germline V gene lookup returns CDR1 SQVTM and CDR2 ANQGSEA. Here the CDR3 DNA reads TGCAGCGTGGCTACGAGCGGGGCGCAAGAGACCCAGTACTTC. Protein sequence: CSVATSGAQETQYF.